This T cell receptor (beta chain) was documented in a study of blood T cell repertoires in COVID-19. Authors' data handling: Amplifying reference gene primers gave estimates of nucleated cell counts. The assay was immunoSEQ multiplex PCR, and TCRdb's table has in-frame clones only and misses some. V and J calls and clone size are as listed in that table; D and trimming were resolved from the DNA. In the table there are 250,000 to 350,000 clones, roughly 85% of which are singletons. The CDR3 extends over 17 amino acids. From germline, CDR1 is MDHEN and CDR2 SYDVKM. Trimming left V 3 bases short and J 10 bases short, with 22 bases between.

The receptor comes from a woman aged 25 to 39 with active or convalescent COVID-19. This chain joins TRBV28 and TRBJ1-6; D might be TRBD1 (5 bases). Sample: peripheral blood. In DNA, the CDR3 is TGTGCCAGCAGTTTCCCCGGATTAACGGGGGGTAGCTCACCCCTCCACTTT. Translated: CASSFPGLTGGSSPLHF. The complete variable domain, with remaining parts taken from reference TRBV28 and TRBJ1-6, reads DVKVTQSSRYLVKRTGEKVFLECVQDMDHENMFWYRQDPGLGLRLIYFSYDVKMKEKGDIPEGYSVSREKKERFSLILESASTNQTSMYLCASSFPGLTGGSSPLHFGNGTRLTVT.